This T cell receptor (beta chain) is from a study of shared clonotypes between healthy human individuals. The germline V gene has CDR1 MDHEN and CDR2 SYDVKM. This CDR3 contains 16 residues. V dropped 8 bases and J dropped 1 base, with 20 bases sitting between them. TCRdb's table, derived via immunoSEQ multiplex PCR, lists solely in-frame clones and lacks some. The table has roughly 480,000 clones, 70% to 85% seen once. Each sample came from a Caucasian adult donor living in Nashville, Tennessee. The sequenced material came from PBMCs. The J gene is TRBJ1-2, the V gene TRBV28, with unresolved D. The TCR originated in a woman between 40 and 55 years old in good health. Some clones in this sample may be carry-over from other donors' samples. The DNA for the CDR3 is TGTGCCAGCGCGCCCCTGGGTACCGCCAATAACTATGGCTACACCTTC. Translation: CASAPLGTANNYGYTF.